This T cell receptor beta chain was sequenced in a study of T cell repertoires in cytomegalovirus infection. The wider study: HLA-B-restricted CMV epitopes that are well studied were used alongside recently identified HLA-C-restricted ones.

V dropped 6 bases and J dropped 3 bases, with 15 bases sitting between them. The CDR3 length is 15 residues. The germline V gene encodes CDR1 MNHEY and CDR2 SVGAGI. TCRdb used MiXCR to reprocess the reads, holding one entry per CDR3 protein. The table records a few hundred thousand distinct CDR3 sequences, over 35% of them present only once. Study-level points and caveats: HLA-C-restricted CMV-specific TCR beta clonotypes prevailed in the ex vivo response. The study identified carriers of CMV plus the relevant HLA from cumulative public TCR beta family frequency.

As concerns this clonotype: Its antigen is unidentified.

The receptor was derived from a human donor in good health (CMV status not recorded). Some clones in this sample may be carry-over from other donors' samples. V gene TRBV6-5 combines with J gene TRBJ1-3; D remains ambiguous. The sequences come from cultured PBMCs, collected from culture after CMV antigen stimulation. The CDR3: CASSSGPTLGNTIYF. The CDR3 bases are TGTGCCAGCAGCTCCGGCCCAACCCTTGGAAACACCATATATTTT.